Below are 3 T cell receptor beta chains sequenced from a single sample in a study of blood T cell repertoires in COVID-19. The table came from immunoSEQ multiplex PCR; TCRdb's copy has only in-frame clones and leaves some out. The sample has about 270,000 clones, approximately 89% seen once. Sequencing input: peripheral blood. Source of these receptors: a man aged 40-49 years with active or convalescent COVID-19.

The sample holds a few counts of this clone. CDR3 protein: CATASGQALYEQYF. The CDR3 nucleotides read TGTGCCACCGCGTCGGGACAGGCCCTCTACGAGCAGTACTTC. The chain joins TRBV24-1 to TRBJ2-7; 8 bases align to TRBD1. The CDR3 spans 14 residues. V lost 9 bases and J lost 3; bases outside the gene matches: 9. The germline V gene has CDR1 KGHDR and CDR2 SFDVKD.

V usage is TRBV14 and J usage is TRBJ2-1, with 12 bases fitting TRBD2. This CDR3 is built from 19 residues. Germline V CDR1 and CDR2: SGHDN, FVKESK. Trimming cost V 2 bases and J 9 bases; bases outside gene matches: 17. The CDR3 nucleotides are TGTGCCAGCAGCCAACCTTGGGGCCTAGCGGGAGGGCGCACTGGTGAGCAGTTCTTC. This gives the protein CASSQPWGLAGGRTGEQFF.

The chain employs TRBV28 and TRBJ1-4; D uncertain. Looked up from germline, CDR1 is MDHEN and CDR2 is SYDVKM. Trimming left V 3 bases short and J 1 base short, with 9 bases between. This CDR3 is built from 15 residues. CDR3: CASSFASGTNEKLFF. The CDR3 DNA is TGTGCCAGCAGTTTCGCCTCGGGAACTAATGAAAAACTGTTTTTT.